Following are 25 T cell receptor beta chains from one sample sequenced in a study of shared clonotypes between healthy human individuals. Sequencing was performed with immunoSEQ multiplex PCR; in TCRdb, only in-frame clones are kept and a portion is missing. This sample has 650,000 to 750,000 clones, with 72% found just once. Material: memory CD4+ T cells sorted from blood. Subset: CD45RA-negative fraction. The source of these receptors is a woman aged 25 to 39 in good health.

The J gene is TRBJ2-7, the V gene TRBV2, with 10 bases aligning to TRBD2. This CDR3 is 13 amino acids long. Germline V gene sequence: CDR1 SNHLY, CDR2 FYNNEI. Germline trimming cut 7 bases from V and 5 bases from J; bases unmatched to any gene: 5. CDR3 amino acids: CASTIAGGDEQYF. As DNA, the CDR3 is TGTGCCAGCACCATAGCGGGAGGCGACGAGCAGTACTTC.

V and J are TRBV2 and TRBJ1-1; the D gene is possibly TRBD1 (6 bases). CDR3 length: 15 residues. Trimming shortened V by 6 bases and J by 4 bases, and 18 bases separated the two germline ends. Germline loops: CDR1 SNHLY, CDR2 FYNNEI. This CDR3 reads CASRPGTTVSTEAFF. DNA for the CDR3: TGTGCCAGCAGGCCGGGGACAACTGTTAGCACTGAAGCTTTCTTT. Full variable domain (outside the CDR3, taken from reference TRBV2 and TRBJ1-1): EPEVTQTPSHQVTQMGQEVILRCVPISNHLYFYWYRQILGQKVEFLVSFYNNEISEKSEIFDDQFSVERPDGSNFTLKIRSTKLEDSAMYFCASRPGTTVSTEAFFGQGTRLTVV.

The chain carries TRBV7-9 and TRBJ1-2, with TRBD1 matching 7 bases. Germline values: CDR1 SEHNR, CDR2 FQNEAQ (reference sequence). V lost 5 bases to trimming and J lost 6 bases; unmatched junction nucleotides: 6. The CDR3 contains 13 residues. CDR3 nucleotides: TGTGCCAGCAGCCGACAGGGTTTGGATGGCTACACCTTC. Translated: CASSRQGLDGYTF.

The chain recombines TRBV5-1 with TRBJ1-2; 8 bases are shared with TRBD1. The CDR3 length is 14 residues. Germline V CDR1 and CDR2: SGHRS, YFSETQ. J was trimmed by 8 bases and V by 0 bases; bases with no gene match: 6. Here the CDR3 reads CASSLAGQVQGYTF. Here the CDR3 DNA reads TGCGCCAGCAGCTTGGCGGGACAGGTACAAGGCTACACCTTC. The variable domain in full, with the rest retrieved from reference TRBV5-1 and TRBJ1-2, is KAGVTQTPRYLIKTRGQQVTLSCSPISGHRSVSWYQQTPGQGLQFLFEYFSETQRNKGNFPGRFSGRQFSNSRSEMNVSTLELGDSALYLCASSLAGQVQGYTFGSGTRLTVV.

This clone was found once. The rearrangement joins TRBV29-1 to TRBJ1-3; maybe TRBD1 (5 bases). The germline CDR1 and CDR2 sequences are SQVTM and ANQGSEA. CDR3 length: 13 residues. V was trimmed by 6 bases and J by 9 bases, leaving 18 bases between them. CDR3 sequence (DNA): TGCAGCGTAGGGGAGGGAACAAAGGGCACCATATATTTT. Its protein product is CSVGEGTKGTIYF.

This rearrangement joins TRBV4-1 to TRBJ2-7, with D possibly matching TRBD1 (5 bases). Germline CDR1 reads MGHRA; CDR2 reads YSYEKL. The CDR3 sequence is 17 residues long. The V end was cut by 4 bases, the J end by 7 bases, with 26 bases between. In DNA form, the CDR3 reads TGCGCCAGCAGCCGAGAAAATCAGGGCCCTACCCCCCGGGAGCAGTACTTC. Its translation: CASSRENQGPTPREQYF.

This clone showed up just a few times. The DNA of the CDR3 is TGTGCCAGCAGTCACAAAACAGGGGTGTTCCGTCAGCCCCAGCATTTT. Its protein product is CASSHKTGVFRQPQHF. This sequence joins TRBV28 and TRBJ1-5, with 7 bases lining up with TRBD1. The germline CDR1 and CDR2 sequences are MDHEN and SYDVKM. With 5 bases clipped from V and 6 bases from J, the junction kept 13 bases outside the gene matches. This CDR3 is built from 16 residues.

This rearrangement joins TRBV28 to TRBJ2-7; the D gene is possibly TRBD1 (6 bases). V was shortened by 6 bases and J by 7 bases, with 31 bases between the two germline ends. CDR1 and CDR2 (germline): MDHEN, SYDVKM. The CDR3 is made up of 18 amino acids. The CDR3 sequence is CASSANMGPRTVPLEQYF. The CDR3 DNA reads as TGTGCCAGCAGCGCCAATATGGGTCCCCGGACAGTTCCTCTTGAGCAGTACTTC.

V usage is TRBV2 and J usage is TRBJ1-5, with a weak D call TRBD1 (6 bases). V was trimmed by 6 bases and J by 0 bases, leaving 18 bases between them. The CDR3 spans 17 residues. Germline assignment: CDR1 SNHLY and CDR2 FYNNEI. This CDR3 is CASSGTYTGYSNQPQHF. The CDR3 nucleotides are TGTGCCAGCAGCGGGACTTACACAGGGTATAGCAATCAGCCCCAGCATTTT.

In its sample, this clone was seen many times. The chain joins TRBV27 to TRBJ1-5, with 7 bases that match TRBD1. The CDR3 has 15 amino acids. Trimming at V came to 7 bases and at J to 5 bases, leaving 11 bases not matched to a gene. Germline CDR1 MNHEY, CDR2 SMNVEV (reference sequence). Written as DNA, the CDR3 is TGTGCCAGCAACTCGACAGGGACGATGGATCAGCCCCAGCATTTT. Translated, it gives CASNSTGTMDQPQHF.

Comments on this clone: Other nucleotide sequences in the sample specify the same CDR3. This rearrangement joins TRBV9 to TRBJ1-2; D is ambiguous. The CDR3 contains 11 residues. Germline values: CDR1 SGDLS, CDR2 YYNGEE. V lost 2 bases to trimming and J lost 1 base, with 0 bases between them. The CDR3 region has the DNA TGTGCCAGCAGCGTTAACTATGGCTACACCTTC. It encodes CASSVNYGYTF.

This clone was counted many times. The chain carries TRBV7-2 and TRBJ2-2; TRBD2 is a possible D gene (6 bases). V shed 1 base and J shed 5 bases, with 11 bases lying between them. From germline, CDR1 is SGHTA and CDR2 FQGNSA. The CDR3 loop spans 15 amino acids. CDR3 bases: TGTGCCAGCAGCTTAGAGCGGGTAGATACCGGGGAGCTGTTTTTT. It is translated as CASSLERVDTGELFF.

The rearrangement links TRBV28 to TRBJ1-2; D ambiguous. The CDR3 sequence is 11 residues long. The germline gives CDR1 MDHEN, CDR2 SYDVKM. Deletions cut 5 bases from V and 7 bases from J, with 8 bases between. Written as DNA, the CDR3 is TGTGCCAGCAGTACCAGAGGTGGCTACACCTTC. It translates to CASSTRGGYTF.

The V and J genes are TRBV18 and TRBJ2-6; TRBD1 matches 7 bases. Germline CDR1 is KGHSH and CDR2 is LQKENI. V was pared by 2 bases and J by 1 base, with 11 bases of the junction left unmatched. The CDR3 consists of 19 residues. The CDR3 sequence: CASSPVVVGGASGANVLTF. CDR3 nucleotides: TGTGCCAGCTCACCAGTAGTCGTAGGGGGCGCGTCTGGGGCCAACGTCCTGACTTTC.

This chain connects TRBV2 to TRBJ2-7; TRBD1 agrees at 10 bases. From germline, CDR1 is SNHLY and CDR2 FYNNEI. V was clipped by 7 bases and J by 1 base; unmatched bases: 4. The CDR3 totals 14 residues. CDR3 DNA: TGTGCCAGCACTAGGGACAGGGGTTCCTACGAGCAGTACTTC. Its translation: CASTRDRGSYEQYF. The full variable domain, rest sourced from reference TRBV2 and TRBJ2-7, is EPEVTQTPSHQVTQMGQEVILRCVPISNHLYFYWYRQILGQKVEFLVSFYNNEISEKSEIFDDQFSVERPDGSNFTLKIRSTKLEDSAMYFCASTRDRGSYEQYFGPGTRLTVT.

The rearrangement uses TRBV5-4 and TRBJ2-1, with 11 bases matching TRBD2. Trimming took 1 base from V and 5 from J; bases not matched to a gene: 5. The CDR3 loop spans 16 amino acids. CDR1 is SGHNT, CDR2 YYREEE, per germline (reference sequence). The chain's CDR3 is CASSLQALAGDNEQFF. DNA for the CDR3: TGTGCCAGCAGCTTGCAGGCACTAGCGGGAGACAATGAGCAGTTCTTC.

The J gene is TRBJ2-7, the V gene TRBV5-1; 8 bases fit TRBD2. Trimming at V came to 4 bases and at J to 5 bases, leaving 14 bases not matched to a gene. Germline V gene sequence: CDR1 SGHRS, CDR2 YFSETQ. The CDR3 totals 16 residues. The CDR3 sequence is CASSDVIAGFENEQYF. The CDR3 DNA reads TGCGCCAGCAGCGACGTGATAGCGGGATTTGAAAACGAGCAGTACTTC.

The chain couples TRBV7-5 to TRBJ2-5; TRBD2 was called by the table and not checked on the DNA. TRBV7-5 is termed a pseudogene. This CDR3 region has 15 residues. The CDR3 reads CVGWASGWGQETQYF. The CDR3 bases are TGTGTCGGTTGGGCTAGCGGTTGGGGGCAAGAGACCCAGTACTTC.

This chain links TRBV7-6 with TRBJ2-5; 11 nucleotides line up with TRBD2. The junction had 11 bases not matched to a gene; V was cut back by 6 bases and J by 2 bases. Per germline, CDR1 SGHVS and CDR2 FNYEAQ. The CDR3 sequence is 17 residues long. The CDR3, as DNA: TGTGCCAGCAGTCCACTCCGGACTAGCGGGCCACAAGAGACCCAGTACTTC. It is translated as CASSPLRTSGPQETQYF. The full variable domain, in which reference TRBV7-6 and TRBJ2-5 provide the parts outside the CDR3, is GAGVSQSPRYKVTKRGQDVALRCDPISGHVSLYWYRQALGQGPEFLTYFNYEAQQDKSGLPNDRFSAERPEGSISTLTIQRTEQRDSAMYRCASSPLRTSGPQETQYFGPGTRLLVL.

The CDR3 loop is CASSLAWSTDTQYF. CDR3 coding DNA: TGTGCCAGCAGCTTAGCTTGGAGCACAGATACGCAGTATTTT. The gene calls are TRBV11-2 and TRBJ2-3; D gene uncertain. V dropped 1 base and J dropped 0 bases, with 5 bases sitting between them. The CDR3 extends over 14 amino acids. Germline lookup yields CDR1 SGHAT and CDR2 FQNNGV.

The chain has TRBV25-1 and TRBJ2-1, with 8 bases matching TRBD1. Germline CDR1 and CDR2: MGHDK and SYGVNS. V gave up 1 base and J gave up 6 bases; unmatched junction bases: 8. The CDR3 covers 16 residues. DNA for the CDR3: TGTGCCAGCAGTGAATGGAGGCAGGGGGCTGGCAATGAGCAGTTCTTC. Encoded protein: CASSEWRQGAGNEQFF.

The chain recombines TRBV7-3 with TRBJ1-1, with D possibly matching TRBD1 (5 bases). Germline V gene sequence: CDR1 SGHTA, CDR2 FQGTGA. V lost 5 bases and J lost 4, with 14 bases in between. The CDR3 contains 14 residues. The CDR3 coding sequence is TGTGCCAGCAGCCCAAGTGGGGCGGTCACTGAAGCTTTCTTT. Protein product: CASSPSGAVTEAFF.

The chain joins TRBV7-8 to TRBJ1-3; no firm D call. This CDR3 has 13 amino acids. Germline CDR1 and CDR2: SGHVS and FQNEAQ. V was trimmed by 6 bases and J by 2 bases, leaving 8 bases between them. In nucleotides, the CDR3 is TGTGCCAGCAGGGCTTTAACTGGAAACACCATATATTTT. Translation gives CASRALTGNTIYF.

The chain carries TRBV18 and TRBJ2-6; D gene unclear. The CDR3 has 15 amino acids. V lost 4 bases and J lost 2, with 9 bases in between. Germline loops: CDR1 KGHSH, CDR2 LQKENI. The CDR3 region is CASSQRKAGANVLTF. For the CDR3, the DNA is TGTGCCAGCTCACAACGGAAGGCTGGGGCCAACGTCCTGACTTTC.

The V call is TRBV6-6, the J call TRBJ2-7; 10 positions agree with TRBD2. CDR1 is MNHNY and CDR2 is SVGAGI in the germline V gene (reference sequence). Trimming removed 0 bases from V and 5 bases from J; junction bases left unmatched: 4. CDR3 length: 15 residues. CDR3 loop: CASSYSASGGHEQYF. The CDR3 nucleotides read TGTGCCAGCAGTTACTCGGCTAGCGGGGGCCACGAGCAGTACTTC.